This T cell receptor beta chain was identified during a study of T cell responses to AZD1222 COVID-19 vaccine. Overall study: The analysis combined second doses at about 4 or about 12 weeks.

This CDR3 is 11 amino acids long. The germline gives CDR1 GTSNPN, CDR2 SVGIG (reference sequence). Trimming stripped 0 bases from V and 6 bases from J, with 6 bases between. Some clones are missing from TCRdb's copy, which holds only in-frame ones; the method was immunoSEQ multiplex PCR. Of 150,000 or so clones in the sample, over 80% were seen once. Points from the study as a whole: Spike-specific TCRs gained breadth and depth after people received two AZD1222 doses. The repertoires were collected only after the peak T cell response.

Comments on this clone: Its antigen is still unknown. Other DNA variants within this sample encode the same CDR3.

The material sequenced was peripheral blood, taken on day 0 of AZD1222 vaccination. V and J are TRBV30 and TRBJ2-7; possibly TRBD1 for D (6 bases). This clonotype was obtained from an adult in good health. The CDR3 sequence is CAWSVGGEQYF. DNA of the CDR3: TGTGCCTGGAGTGTAGGGGGCGAGCAGTACTTC.